Below, 3 T cell receptor beta chains from the same sample are listed, as sequenced in a study of monozygotic twins with inflammatory bowel disease. TCRdb reanalyzed the 5' RACE reads, giving one entry per CDR3 protein sequence and no DNA. Here the sample table reports 300,000 to 400,000 distinct CDR3 sequences. Sequencing was carried out using blood. The receptor set was obtained from a human donor with ulcerative colitis or Crohn's disease, or a healthy co-twin of an affected twin (not recorded which).

The chain recombines TRBV28 with TRBJ2-7; with no DNA, the TCRdb D assignment of TRBD1 cannot be verified. CDR1 MDHEN and CDR2 SYDVKM come from the germline V gene. This CDR3 is 14 amino acids long. The CDR3 is CASRQLQTGAEQYF. The whole variable domain, filled in from reference TRBV28 and TRBJ2-7, reads DVKVTQSSRYLVKRTGEKVFLECVQDMDHENMFWYRQDPGLGLRLIYFSYDVKMKEKGDIPEGYSVSREKKERFSLILESASTNQTSMYLCASRQLQTGAEQYFGPGTRLTVT.

The chain is built from TRBV5-4 and TRBJ1-2; as DNA is missing, the TRBD1 call by TCRdb cannot be tested. This CDR3 contains 15 residues. Germline loops: CDR1 SGHNT, CDR2 YYREEE (reference sequence). Here the CDR3 reads CASSLTGPGDYGYTF.

The chain combines TRBV27 with TRBJ1-1; the TCRdb call, TRBD1, lacks DNA for checking. The CDR3 runs 14 residues. In germline, CDR1 is MNHEY, CDR2 SMNVEV (reference sequence). The CDR3 region is CASRLDRMNTEAFF.